The sequence of this TCR beta chain was determined in a study of blood T cell repertoires in COVID-19. On the study more broadly: Samples representing acute and convalescent COVID-19 were sourced from the United States, Italy and Spain. T cells, B-cell-depleted T cells, or PBMCs supplied cDNA or gDNA.

In the study's own analysis: The assay estimated nucleated cells by amplifying reference gene primers. The repertoire was sequenced with immunoSEQ multiplex PCR; TCRdb's copy has only in-frame clones and lacks some. The DNA gave D and trimming, while V, J and clone size come from that table. This sample carries a few hundred thousand clones, about 87% of them seen once, and the ten largest clones take approximately 7.2%. In the case of this clone: Distinct nucleotide sequences in the sample also encode this CDR3.

Trimming took 0 bases from V and 4 from J, leaving 7 bases between them. Germline V gene sequence: CDR1 LNHNV, CDR2 YYDKDF (reference sequence). This CDR3 spans 13 amino acids. The TCR sequence derives from a woman between 25 and 40 years old who had recovered from COVID-19. The sequencing sample was made of peripheral blood. The chain employs TRBV15 and TRBJ2-7, with D unclear. The DNA of the CDR3 is TGTGCCACCAGCAGAGATAGAAGTTACGAGCAGTACTTC. Translation gives CATSRDRSYEQYF.